Below, 31 T cell receptor beta chains from the same sample are listed, as sequenced in a study of Ad26.COV2.S vaccination and SARS-CoV-2 variants. As for treatment: 15 to 20 received Ad26.COV2.S at low or high dose, single or two shots; about 5 received placebo; per-sample allocation not given. On day 63 after the first injection, vaccine and placebo recipients gave samples. Sequencing was performed with immunoSEQ multiplex PCR; in TCRdb, only in-frame clones are kept and a portion is missing. The table records about 370,000 clones, over 75% of them present only once. The specimen was peripheral blood, collected in a trial of Ad26.COV2.S vaccine versus placebo. Every receptor here comes from a person between 18 and 65 years old who received the Ad26.COV2.S COVID-19 vaccine or a placebo.

The chain couples TRBV14 to TRBJ1-3; 9 bases are a match to TRBD1. The CDR3 contains 15 residues. Germline V lookup: CDR1 SGHDN, CDR2 FVKESK. V lost 4 bases to trimming and J lost 4 bases; unmatched junction nucleotides: 5. CDR3: CASSRTGTGGNTIYF. CDR3 nucleotides: TGTGCCAGCAGCCGAACCGGGACAGGGGGAAACACCATATATTTT.

V gene TRBV6-1 combines with J gene TRBJ1-1; D possibly corresponds to TRBD1 (6 bases). With 3 bases removed from V and 4 bases from J, the gap between germline ends came to 12 bases. The CDR3 has 14 residues. Per the germline V gene, CDR1 is MNHNS and CDR2 is SASEGT. The CDR3 loop is CASSEIGGLTEAFF. The CDR3 coding sequence is TGTGCCAGCAGTGAGATCGGGGGGCTCACTGAAGCTTTCTTT.

The chain carries TRBV11-2 and TRBJ1-2, with 7 nucleotides matching TRBD1. Germline V gives CDR1 SGHAT, CDR2 FQNNGV. Trimming at V came to 5 bases and at J to 4 bases, leaving 7 bases not matched to a gene. The CDR3 contains 14 residues. The CDR3 spells CASSPGGGGYGYTF. The CDR3, as DNA: TGTGCCAGCAGCCCAGGGGGAGGGGGCTATGGCTACACCTTC.

This clone was recorded only once. The CDR3 is CTSSQESQGIRETQYF. As DNA, the CDR3 is TGCACCAGCAGCCAAGAGTCGCAGGGGATCCGGGAGACCCAGTACTTC. The chain employs TRBV1 and TRBJ2-5; the table gives TRBD1 as D, unverified against the DNA. TRBV1 is marked as a pseudogene. The CDR3 totals 16 residues.

The V and J genes are TRBV5-1 and TRBJ2-7; tentatively, D is TRBD1 (6 bases). Trimming cost V 3 bases and J 2 bases, with 12 bases left between them. CDR3 length: 14 amino acids. The germline V gene has CDR1 SGHRS and CDR2 YFSETQ. CDR3 region: CASSSTGGPYEQYF. DNA for the CDR3: TGCGCCAGCAGCTCGACAGGTGGCCCCTACGAGCAGTACTTC.

V usage is TRBV5-1 and J usage is TRBJ2-1; 11 positions match TRBD2. The junction had 9 bases not matched to a gene; V was cut back by 5 bases and J by 8 bases. CDR1 is SGHRS, CDR2 YFSETQ, per germline. The CDR3 contains 15 residues. CDR3 region: CASSSGASGRYEQFF. The CDR3 DNA follows: TGCGCCAGCAGTTCGGGGGCTAGCGGGAGGTATGAGCAGTTCTTC.

V is TRBV5-5 and J is TRBJ2-1; TRBD2 aligns across 11 bases. The germline gives CDR1 SGHKS, CDR2 YYEKEE (reference sequence). V gave up 3 bases and J gave up 6 bases; unmatched junction bases: 8. The CDR3 has 16 amino acids. CDR3 nucleotide sequence: TGTGCCAGCAGCTCTAAACGACTAGCGGGGCCCAATGAGCAGTTCTTC. It is translated as CASSSKRLAGPNEQFF.

The gene calls are TRBV30 and TRBJ2-2; D ambiguous. Germline V lookup: CDR1 GTSNPN, CDR2 SVGIG (reference sequence). This CDR3 is 15 amino acids long. V shed 0 bases and J shed 5 bases, with 13 bases lying between them. Here the CDR3 reads CAWSVTVGRTGELFF. The CDR3 DNA follows: TGTGCCTGGAGTGTAACAGTTGGGCGTACCGGGGAGCTGTTTTTT.

This sequence joins TRBV9 and TRBJ2-5; TRBD1 or TRBD2 may be the D gene (5 bases each). The CDR3 length is 13 residues. Germline lookup yields CDR1 SGDLS and CDR2 YYNGEE. The germline V and J ends were trimmed by 4 bases and 0 bases, with 7 bases remaining between them. CDR3 coding DNA: TGTGCCAGCAGCCGAGGGGACCAAGAGACCCAGTACTTC. It encodes CASSRGDQETQYF.

The chain uses TRBV21-1 and TRBJ1-1. TRBV21-1 is shown as a pseudogene. The length of the CDR3 is 14 residues. CDR3 in DNA: TGTGCCAGCAGCAAAGAAAACGGAGCTACTGAAGCTTTCTTT. This encodes CASSKENGATEAFF.

The chain recombines TRBV11-2 with TRBJ2-7; TRBD2 matches 8 bases. Germline CDR1 and CDR2: SGHAT and FQNNGV. J was trimmed by 2 bases and V by 1 base; bases with no gene match: 4. The CDR3 spans 15 residues. The CDR3 spells CASSLGTGGTYEQYF. CDR3 DNA sequence: TGTGCCAGCAGCTTAGGGACGGGAGGGACCTACGAGCAGTACTTC.

Remarks on this clone: Other nucleotide sequences in the sample specify the same CDR3. The rearrangement joins TRBV6-5 to TRBJ1-1; TRBD1 matches 7 bases. The V gene's germline CDR1 is MNHEY and CDR2 SVGAGI. Trimming at V came to 6 bases and at J to 4 bases, leaving 11 bases not matched to a gene. The CDR3 runs to 15 residues. CDR3 region: CASRETGIRSTEAFF. The CDR3 DNA reads as TGTGCCAGCAGGGAGACAGGGATAAGAAGCACTGAAGCTTTCTTT.

This chain connects TRBV7-3 to TRBJ2-3; D call uncertain. Trimming pared 2 bases from V and 2 bases from J, leaving 11 bases between. This CDR3 contains 15 residues. The germline gives CDR1 SGHTA, CDR2 FQGTGA. CDR3 amino acids: CASSLGNGHTDTQYF. DNA for the CDR3: TGTGCCAGCAGCTTAGGAAACGGGCACACAGATACGCAGTATTTT.

The chain is built from TRBV5-5 and TRBJ2-1; 8 bases fit TRBD2. The CDR3 has 15 residues. V lost 5 bases and J lost 5; bases outside the gene matches: 9. CDR1 is SGHKS and CDR2 is YYEKEE in the germline V gene (reference sequence). The CDR3 nucleotides are TGTGCCAGCAGATATAGCGGGACGGGCGACAATGAGCAGTTCTTC. This translates into CASRYSGTGDNEQFF.

This chain connects TRBV28 to TRBJ1-1, with 8 positions matching TRBD1. This CDR3 comprises 16 residues. V shed 6 bases and J 4 bases; nucleotides not matched to a gene: 13. Germline V CDR1 and CDR2: MDHEN, SYDVKM. The CDR3 nucleotides are TGTGCCAGCAGGACAGCAGCAGGGGGCGATCGCACTGAAGCTTTCTTT. Translation gives CASRTAAGGDRTEAFF.

The J gene is TRBJ2-7, the V gene TRBV10-3; 11 nucleotides agree with TRBD2. The CDR3 spans 16 residues. Germline CDR1 reads ENHRY; CDR2 reads SYGVKD. J gave up 2 bases and V 2 bases, and 5 bases lay outside the gene matches. The CDR3 reads CAISEGTSGLPYEQYF. The CDR3 DNA follows: TGTGCCATCAGTGAGGGGACTAGCGGCCTCCCCTACGAGCAGTACTTC.

The gene calls are TRBV10-3 and TRBJ2-7; D uncertain. The germline gives CDR1 ENHRY, CDR2 SYGVKD. Trimming removed 0 bases from V and 6 bases from J, with 6 bases in between. CDR3 length: 12 amino acids. The CDR3 DNA reads as TGTGCCATCAGTGAGTCTGCTCCCGAGCAGTACTTC. Translating it yields CAISESAPEQYF.

The genes are TRBV5-1 and TRBJ2-3; 11 bases line up with TRBD2. Germline V CDR1 and CDR2: SGHRS, YFSETQ. CDR3 size: 15 residues. Trimming at V came to 4 bases and at J to 6 bases, leaving 7 bases not matched to a gene. CDR3: CASSVGTSGPDTQYF. The CDR3 DNA reads TGCGCCAGCAGCGTCGGGACTAGCGGCCCCGATACGCAGTATTTT.

The V call is TRBV6-2 or TRBV6-3, the J call TRBJ2-7; possible D gene TRBD2, 5 bases. V shed 5 bases and J shed 6 bases, with 23 bases lying between them. The CDR3 has 16 residues. From germline, CDR1 is MNHEY and CDR2 SVGEGT. The CDR3 spells CASSTRTFRRTSEQYF. CDR3 nucleotides: TGTGCCAGCAGTACCCGGACGTTCAGGAGGACGTCCGAGCAGTACTTC.

This sequence joins TRBV27 and TRBJ2-5; weak D call: TRBD2 (5 bases). This CDR3 has 17 residues. Germline CDR1 is MNHEY and CDR2 is SMNVEV (reference sequence). The V and J ends lost 0 bases and 2 bases respectively, with 16 bases between them. The chain's CDR3 is CASSLSPARARQETQYF. The DNA of the CDR3 is TGTGCCAGCAGTTTATCGCCCGCGAGGGCTCGGCAAGAGACCCAGTACTTC.

J is TRBJ2-5 and V is TRBV5-4; D gene unclear. V lost 6 bases to trimming and J lost 0 bases, with 12 bases between them. Germline CDR1 reads SGHNT; CDR2 reads YYREEE (reference sequence). CDR3 length: 14 amino acids. The CDR3 sequence: CASTSAINQETQYF. In DNA, the CDR3 is TGTGCCAGCACTAGTGCCATTAACCAAGAGACCCAGTACTTC.

The chain is built from TRBV6-5 and TRBJ1-4; no reliable D call. The CDR3 spans 12 residues. Germline V gives CDR1 MNHEY, CDR2 SVGAGI. With 6 bases removed from V and 12 bases from J, the gap between germline ends came to 14 bases. The CDR3 DNA follows: TGTGCCAGCAGCATAACTTCCGGGGAACTGTTTTTT. Translated: CASSITSGELFF.

Of note for this clone: This may come from a read error, since a much larger clone is one base off. The chain uses TRBV19 and TRBJ1-3; D remains ambiguous. The CDR3 is 12 amino acids. Germline CDR1 is LNHDA and CDR2 is SQIVND (reference sequence). V dropped 3 bases and J dropped 4 bases, with 4 bases sitting between them. The CDR3, as DNA: TGTGCCAGTAGTATGCAGGGAAACACCATATATTTT. Its protein is CASSMQGNTIYF.

This sequence joins TRBV5-4 and TRBJ2-6, with 12 bases that match TRBD2. The trim removed 0 bases at V and 2 bases at J, leaving 3 bases unmatched. Germline values: CDR1 SGHNT, CDR2 YYREEE (reference sequence). This CDR3 has 18 amino acids. CDR3 amino acids: CASSLGLAGEAGANVLTF. As DNA, the CDR3 is TGTGCCAGCAGCTTGGGACTAGCGGGAGAAGCTGGGGCCAACGTCCTGACTTTC.

The chain uses TRBV10-3 and TRBJ2-3; the D gene is possibly TRBD2 (6 bases). The germline gives CDR1 ENHRY, CDR2 SYGVKD. Trimming removed 9 bases at V and 6 bases at J, with 16 bases between. The CDR3 has 13 residues. CDR3: CAMSVGLADTQYF. The DNA for the CDR3 is TGTGCCATGTCAGTAGGGCTAGCGGATACGCAGTATTTT.

The CDR3: CASSLVISSTDTQYF. CDR3 DNA sequence: TGTGCCAGCAGCTTAGTCATATCTAGCACAGATACGCAGTATTTT. The chain recombines TRBV7-6 with TRBJ2-3, with D unclear. Trimming took 1 base from V and 0 from J, leaving 8 bases between them. This CDR3 spans 15 amino acids. Germline CDR1 reads SGHVS; CDR2 reads FNYEAQ. Supplemented by reference TRBV7-6 and TRBJ2-3, the full variable domain reads GAGVSQSPRYKVTKRGQDVALRCDPISGHVSLYWYRQALGQGPEFLTYFNYEAQQDKSGLPNDRFSAERPEGSISTLTIQRTEQRDSAMYRCASSLVISSTDTQYFGPGTRLTVL.

V gene TRBV19 combines with J gene TRBJ2-5, with 10 bases lining up with TRBD2. Germline values: CDR1 LNHDA, CDR2 SQIVND (reference sequence). This CDR3 spans 13 amino acids. V was pared by 8 bases and J by 4 bases, with 4 bases of the junction left unmatched. The CDR3 nucleotides read TGTGCCAGTGGGACTAGCGAACGAGAGACCCAGTACTTC. It codes for CASGTSERETQYF.

The DNA for the CDR3 is TGCAGCGTTGATTGGAGCGGGACGGGGTCCTACGAGCAGTACTTC. It codes for CSVDWSGTGSYEQYF. The chain links TRBV29-1 to TRBJ2-7; 7 nucleotides match TRBD2. V shed 3 bases and J 1 base; nucleotides not matched to a gene: 9. Per the germline V gene, CDR1 is SQVTM and CDR2 is ANQGSEA. The CDR3 covers 15 residues.

The chain carries TRBV6-5 and TRBJ2-7; TRBD2 aligns across 7 bases. CDR1 is MNHEY and CDR2 is SVGAGI in the germline V gene. This CDR3 is built from 15 residues. V lost 2 bases, J lost 6 bases, and 10 bases stayed unmatched. Here the CDR3 reads CASSYGGEGLSEQYF. DNA of the CDR3: TGTGCCAGCAGTTACGGGGGGGAGGGCCTAAGCGAGCAGTACTTC.

The chain employs TRBV6-2 or TRBV6-3 and TRBJ2-5; either TRBD1 or TRBD2 may fit D (5 bases each). CDR3 size: 15 residues. Germline CDR1 and CDR2: MNHEY and SVGEGT. V gave up 6 bases and J gave up 2 bases, with 16 bases separating them. The CDR3 spells CASSLPGTLQETQYF. The CDR3 DNA follows: TGTGCCAGCAGCCTCCCAGGGACGCTACAAGAGACCCAGTACTTC.

This chain uses TRBV9 with TRBJ2-5; 11 positions agree with TRBD1. Germline V CDR1 and CDR2: SGDLS, YYNGEE. The CDR3 is 14 amino acids. Losses at the gene ends were 4 bases for V and 5 bases for J; bases not matched to a gene: 4. The CDR3 sequence is CASSWTGGDETQYF. The CDR3 nucleotides read TGTGCCAGCAGCTGGACAGGGGGCGATGAGACCCAGTACTTC.